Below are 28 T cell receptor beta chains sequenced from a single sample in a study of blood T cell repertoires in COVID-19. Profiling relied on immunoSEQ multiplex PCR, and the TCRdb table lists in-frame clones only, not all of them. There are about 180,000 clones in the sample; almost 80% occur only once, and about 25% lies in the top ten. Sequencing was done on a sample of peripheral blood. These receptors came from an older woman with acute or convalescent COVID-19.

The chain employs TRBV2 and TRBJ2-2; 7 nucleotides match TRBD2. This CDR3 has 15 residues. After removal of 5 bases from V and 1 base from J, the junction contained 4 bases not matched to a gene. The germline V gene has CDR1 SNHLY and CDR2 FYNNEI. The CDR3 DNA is TGTGCCAGCAGTAGAAAGCGGGAGAACACCGGGGAGCTGTTTTTT. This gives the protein CASSRKRENTGELFF.

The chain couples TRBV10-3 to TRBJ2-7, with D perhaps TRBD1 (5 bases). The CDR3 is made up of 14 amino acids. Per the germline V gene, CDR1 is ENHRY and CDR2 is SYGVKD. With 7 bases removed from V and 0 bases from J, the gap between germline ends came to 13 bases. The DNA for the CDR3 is TGTGCCATCACTCGGACACCTTACTCCTACGAGCAGTACTTC. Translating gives CAITRTPYSYEQYF.

Here the CDR3 DNA reads TGTGCCAGCAGCCAAGGGGGGACAGGGGATGAAAAACTGTTTTTT. This translates into CASSQGGTGDEKLFF. The chain recombines TRBV3-1 (or the pseudogene TRBV3-2) with TRBJ1-4; 10 positions match TRBD1. V shed 1 base and J 6 bases; nucleotides not matched to a gene: 2. There are 15 residues in the CDR3. CDR1 is LGHDT, CDR2 YNNKEL, per germline (reference sequence).

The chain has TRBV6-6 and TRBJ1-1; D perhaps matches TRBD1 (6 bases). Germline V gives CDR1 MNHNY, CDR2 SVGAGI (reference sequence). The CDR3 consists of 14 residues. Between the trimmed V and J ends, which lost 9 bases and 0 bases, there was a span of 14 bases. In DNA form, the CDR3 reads TGTGCCAGTGTAAGGGGGACCATGAACACTGAAGCTTTCTTT. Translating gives CASVRGTMNTEAFF.

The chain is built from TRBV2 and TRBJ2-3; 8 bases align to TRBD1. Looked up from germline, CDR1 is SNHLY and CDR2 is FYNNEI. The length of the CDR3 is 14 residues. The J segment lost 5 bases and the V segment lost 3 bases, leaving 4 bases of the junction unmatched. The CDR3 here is CASSDGQGIDTQYF. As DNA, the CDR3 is TGTGCCAGCAGTGATGGACAGGGAATAGATACGCAGTATTTT.

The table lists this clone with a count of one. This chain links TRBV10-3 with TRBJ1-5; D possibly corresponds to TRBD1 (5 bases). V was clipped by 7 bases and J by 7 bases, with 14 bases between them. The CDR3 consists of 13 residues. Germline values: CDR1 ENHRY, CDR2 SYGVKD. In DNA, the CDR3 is TGTGCCATCAATTCCGAGTCAGGGCAGCCCCAGCATTTT. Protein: CAINSESGQPQHF.

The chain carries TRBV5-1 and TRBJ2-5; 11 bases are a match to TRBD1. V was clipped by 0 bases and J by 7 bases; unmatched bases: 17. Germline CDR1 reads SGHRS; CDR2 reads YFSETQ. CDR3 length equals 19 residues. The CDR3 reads CASSLEKGYWTGGGGTQYF. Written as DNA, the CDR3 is TGCGCCAGCAGCTTGGAGAAGGGTTATTGGACAGGGGGCGGCGGGACCCAGTACTTC.

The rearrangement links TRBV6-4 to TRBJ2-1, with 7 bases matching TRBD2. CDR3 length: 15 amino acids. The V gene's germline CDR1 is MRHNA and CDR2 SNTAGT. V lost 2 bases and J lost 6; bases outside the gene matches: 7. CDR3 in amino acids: CASSDGAGEANEQFF. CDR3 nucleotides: TGTGCCAGCAGTGACGGCGCGGGGGAAGCCAATGAGCAGTTCTTC.

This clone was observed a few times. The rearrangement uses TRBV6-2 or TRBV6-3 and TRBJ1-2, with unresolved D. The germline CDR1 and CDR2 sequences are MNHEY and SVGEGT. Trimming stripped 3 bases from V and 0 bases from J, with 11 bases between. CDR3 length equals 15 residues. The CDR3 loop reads CASSYRQAPNYGYTF. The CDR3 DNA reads TGTGCCAGCAGTTATCGTCAGGCCCCTAACTATGGCTACACCTTC.

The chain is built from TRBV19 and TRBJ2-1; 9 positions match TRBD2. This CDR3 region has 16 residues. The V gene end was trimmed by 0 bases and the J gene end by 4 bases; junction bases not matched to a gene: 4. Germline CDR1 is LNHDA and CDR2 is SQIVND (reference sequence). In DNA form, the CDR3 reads TGTGCCAGTAGTATAGATCCGGGACTAGCATACAATGAGCAGTTCTTC. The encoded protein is CASSIDPGLAYNEQFF.

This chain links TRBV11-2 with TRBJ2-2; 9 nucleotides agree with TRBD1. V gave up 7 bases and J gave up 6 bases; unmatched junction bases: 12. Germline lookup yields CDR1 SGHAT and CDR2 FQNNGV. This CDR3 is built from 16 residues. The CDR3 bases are TGTGCCAGCATCCCGTTGGGGACAGGGTATTCCGGGGAGCTGTTTTTT. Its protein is CASIPLGTGYSGELFF.

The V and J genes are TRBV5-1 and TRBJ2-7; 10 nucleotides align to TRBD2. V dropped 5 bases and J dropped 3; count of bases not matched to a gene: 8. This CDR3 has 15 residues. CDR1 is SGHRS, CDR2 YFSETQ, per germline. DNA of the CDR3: TGCGCCAGCAGAGGGCTAGCGGGGGCGAACTACGAGCAGTACTTC. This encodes CASRGLAGANYEQYF.

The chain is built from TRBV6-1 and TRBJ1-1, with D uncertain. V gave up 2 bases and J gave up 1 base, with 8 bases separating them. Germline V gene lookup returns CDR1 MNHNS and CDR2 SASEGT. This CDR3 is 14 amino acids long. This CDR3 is CASSEFGTNTEAFF. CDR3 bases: TGTGCCAGCAGTGAATTTGGCACGAACACTGAAGCTTTCTTT.

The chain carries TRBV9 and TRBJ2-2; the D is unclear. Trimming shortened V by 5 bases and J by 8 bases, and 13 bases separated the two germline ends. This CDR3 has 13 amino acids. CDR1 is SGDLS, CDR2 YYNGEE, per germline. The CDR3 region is CASSSLGEGELFF. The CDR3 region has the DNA TGTGCCAGCAGTAGTCTTGGAGAGGGGGAGCTGTTTTTT. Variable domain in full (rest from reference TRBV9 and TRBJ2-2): DSGVTQTPKHLITATGQRVTLRCSPRSGDLSVYWYQQSLDQGLQFLIQYYNGEERAKGNILERFSAQQFPDLHSELNLSSLELGDSALYFCASSSLGEGELFFGEGSRLTVL.

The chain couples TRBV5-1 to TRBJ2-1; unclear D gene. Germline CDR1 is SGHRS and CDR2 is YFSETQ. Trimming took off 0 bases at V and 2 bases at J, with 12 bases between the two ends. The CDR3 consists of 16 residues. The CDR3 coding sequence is TGCGCCAGCAGCTTGGCCCCGTTGGCGGCCTACAATGAGCAGTTCTTC. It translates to CASSLAPLAAYNEQFF.

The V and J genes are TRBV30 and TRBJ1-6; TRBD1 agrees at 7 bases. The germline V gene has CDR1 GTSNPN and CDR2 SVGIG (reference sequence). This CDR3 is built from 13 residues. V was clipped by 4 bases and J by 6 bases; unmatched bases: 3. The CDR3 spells CAWTDRANSPLHF. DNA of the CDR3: TGTGCCTGGACAGACAGGGCTAATTCACCCCTCCACTTT.

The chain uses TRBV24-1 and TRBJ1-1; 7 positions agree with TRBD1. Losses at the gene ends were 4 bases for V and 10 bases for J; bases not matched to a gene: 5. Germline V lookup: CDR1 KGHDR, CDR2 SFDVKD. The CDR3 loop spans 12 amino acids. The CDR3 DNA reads TGTGCCACCAGTGACCGACAGGGTGTAGCTTTCTTT. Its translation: CATSDRQGVAFF.

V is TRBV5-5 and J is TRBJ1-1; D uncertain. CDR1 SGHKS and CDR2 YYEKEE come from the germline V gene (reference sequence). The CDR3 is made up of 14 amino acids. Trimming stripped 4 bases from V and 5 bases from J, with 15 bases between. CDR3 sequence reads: CASSPRPGPTEAFF. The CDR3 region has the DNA TGTGCCAGCAGCCCCCGACCGGGTCCAACTGAAGCTTTCTTT. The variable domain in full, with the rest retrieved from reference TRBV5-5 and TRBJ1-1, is DAGVTQSPTHLIKTRGQQVTLRCSPISGHKSVSWYQQVLGQGPQFIFQYYEKEERGRGNFPDRFSARQFPNYSSELNVNALLLGDSALYLCASSPRPGPTEAFFGQGTRLTVV.

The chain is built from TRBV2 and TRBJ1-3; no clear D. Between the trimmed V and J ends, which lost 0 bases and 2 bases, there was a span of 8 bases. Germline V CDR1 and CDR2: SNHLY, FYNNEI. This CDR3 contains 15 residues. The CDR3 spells CASSEATGAGNTIYF. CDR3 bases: TGTGCCAGCAGTGAAGCAACGGGTGCTGGAAACACCATATATTTT.

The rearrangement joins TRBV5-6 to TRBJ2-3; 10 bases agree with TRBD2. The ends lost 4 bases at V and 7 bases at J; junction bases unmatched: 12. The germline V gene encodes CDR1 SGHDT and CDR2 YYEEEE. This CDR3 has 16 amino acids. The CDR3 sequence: CASSIKTSGLINTQYF. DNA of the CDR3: TGTGCCAGCAGCATAAAGACTAGCGGGCTAATAAATACGCAGTATTTT.

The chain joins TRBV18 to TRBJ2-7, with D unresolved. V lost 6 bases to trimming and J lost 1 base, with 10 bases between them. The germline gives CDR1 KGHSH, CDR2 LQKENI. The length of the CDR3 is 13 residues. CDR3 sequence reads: CASSLTRSYEQYF. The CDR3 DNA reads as TGTGCCAGCTCGCTTACGAGATCCTACGAGCAGTACTTC.

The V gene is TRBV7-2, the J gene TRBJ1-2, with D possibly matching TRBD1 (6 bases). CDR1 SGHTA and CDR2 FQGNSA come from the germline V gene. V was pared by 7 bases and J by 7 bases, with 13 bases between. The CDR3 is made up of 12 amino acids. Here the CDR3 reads CASTFQGLGYTF. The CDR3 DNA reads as TGTGCCAGCACCTTCCAGGGGCTTGGCTACACCTTC. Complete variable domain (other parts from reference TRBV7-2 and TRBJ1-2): GAGVSQSPSNKVTEKGKDVELRCDPISGHTALYWYRQSLGQGLEFLIYFQGNSAPDKSGLPSDRFSAERTGGSVSTLTIQRTQQEDSAVYLCASTFQGLGYTFGSGTRLTVV.

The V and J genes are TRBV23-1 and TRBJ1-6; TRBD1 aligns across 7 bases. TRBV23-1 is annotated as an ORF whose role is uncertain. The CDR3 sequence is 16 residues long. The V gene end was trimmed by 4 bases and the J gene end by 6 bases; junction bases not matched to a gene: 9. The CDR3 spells CASSPQGQRTNSPLHF. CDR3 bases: TGCGCCAGCAGTCCCCAGGGACAGAGGACTAATTCACCCCTCCACTTT.

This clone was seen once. Written as DNA, the CDR3 is TGTGCCAGCTCACCGGACAGGCTCGGGTCACCCCTCCACTTT. Amino acid sequence: CASSPDRLGSPLHF. This chain connects TRBV18 to TRBJ1-6; 7 bases are a match to TRBD1. Germline V lookup: CDR1 KGHSH, CDR2 LQKENI. This CDR3 contains 14 residues. V lost 3 bases to trimming and J lost 10 bases; unmatched junction nucleotides: 6. The variable domain in full, with the rest retrieved from reference TRBV18 and TRBJ1-6, is NAGVMQNPRHLVRRRGQEARLRCSPMKGHSHVYWYRQLPEEGLKFMVYLQKENIIDESGMPKERFSAEFPKEGPSILRIQQVVRGDSAAYFCASSPDRLGSPLHFGNGTRLTVT.

The CDR3 protein is CASSHRDLGADRTEAFF. CDR3 DNA sequence: TGTGCCAGCAGTCACAGAGACTTAGGGGCCGACCGAACTGAAGCTTTCTTT. The V gene is TRBV6-2 or TRBV6-3, the J gene TRBJ1-1; a weak D match, TRBD1 (5 bases). From germline, CDR1 is MNHEY and CDR2 SVGEGT. V was cut by 5 bases and J by 5 bases, with 24 bases left in between. The CDR3 spans 17 residues.

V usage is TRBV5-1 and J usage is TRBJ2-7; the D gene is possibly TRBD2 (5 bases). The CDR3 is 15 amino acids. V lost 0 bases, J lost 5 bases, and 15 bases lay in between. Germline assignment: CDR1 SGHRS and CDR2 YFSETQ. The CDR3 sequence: CASSLEEVAVDEQYF. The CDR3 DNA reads TGCGCCAGCAGCTTGGAGGAGGTGGCCGTCGACGAGCAGTACTTC.

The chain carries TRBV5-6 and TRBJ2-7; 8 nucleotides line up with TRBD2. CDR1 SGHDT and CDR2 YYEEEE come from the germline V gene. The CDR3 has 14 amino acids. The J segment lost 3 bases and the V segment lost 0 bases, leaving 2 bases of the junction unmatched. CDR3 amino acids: CASSLAGGLYEQYF. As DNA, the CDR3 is TGTGCCAGCAGCTTGGCGGGAGGGCTCTACGAGCAGTACTTC.

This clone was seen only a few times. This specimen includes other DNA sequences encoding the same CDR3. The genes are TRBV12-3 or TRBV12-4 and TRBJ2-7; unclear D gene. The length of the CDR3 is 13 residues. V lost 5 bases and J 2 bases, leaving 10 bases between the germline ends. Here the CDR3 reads CASSRDRTYEQYF. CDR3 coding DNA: TGTGCCAGCAGTAGAGATCGTACCTACGAGCAGTACTTC.